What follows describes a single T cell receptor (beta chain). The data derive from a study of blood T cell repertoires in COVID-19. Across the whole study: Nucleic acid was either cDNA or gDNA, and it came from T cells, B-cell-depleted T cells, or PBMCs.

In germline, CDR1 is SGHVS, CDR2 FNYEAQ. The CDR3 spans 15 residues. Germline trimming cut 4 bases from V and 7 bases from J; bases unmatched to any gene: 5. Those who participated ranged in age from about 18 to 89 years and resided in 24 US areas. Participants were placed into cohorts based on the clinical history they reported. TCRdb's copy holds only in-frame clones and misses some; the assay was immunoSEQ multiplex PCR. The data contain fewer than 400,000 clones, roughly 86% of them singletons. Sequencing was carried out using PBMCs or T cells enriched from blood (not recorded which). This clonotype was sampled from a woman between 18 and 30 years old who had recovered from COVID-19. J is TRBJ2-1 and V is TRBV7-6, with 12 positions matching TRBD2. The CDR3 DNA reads TGTGCCAGCAGCTGGACTAGCGGGGACGGAAATGAGCAGTTCTTC. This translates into CASSWTSGDGNEQFF.